Detailed here is one TCR beta chain. These data are taken from a study of blood T cell repertoires in COVID-19. As for the study in general: The United States, Italy and Spain were the sources of the acute and convalescent COVID-19 samples.

Cohort 3 recovered donors had two negative PCRs, clearance, or symptom resolution. This table comes from immunoSEQ multiplex PCR, and its TCRdb copy is limited to in-frame clones, with some not included. This table has roughly 300,000 clones, roughly nine tenths appearing once. Germline V gene sequence: CDR1 MDHEN, CDR2 SYDVKM. V shed 2 bases and J 3 bases; nucleotides not matched to a gene: 4. The CDR3 runs 15 residues. The sequenced material came from PBMCs or T cells enriched from blood (not recorded which). J is TRBJ2-1 and V is TRBV28, with 7 bases that match TRBD2. The source is a woman aged 25 to 39 who had recovered from COVID-19. As DNA, the CDR3 is TGTGCCAGCAGTTTAGGCGGACTAGACTACAATGAGCAGTTCTTC. As protein: CASSLGGLDYNEQFF.